This entry lists 5 T cell receptor beta chains sequenced from one sample in a study of OX40 agonist ivuxolimab in advanced cancers. This table comes from immunoSEQ multiplex PCR, and its TCRdb copy is limited to in-frame clones, with some not included. The repertoire includes 50,000 or so clones, roughly 82% of them detected once, and about 2.4% sits in the top ten. Specimen: CD4+ or CD8+ T cells sorted from blood, collected in a trial of the OX40 agonist ivuxolimab. The receptors stem from an adult with an advanced solid tumor such as melanoma, head and neck, liver or kidney cancer.

The rearrangement joins TRBV14 to TRBJ2-2; either TRBD1 or TRBD2 may fit D (5 bases each). Germline V gene sequence: CDR1 SGHDN, CDR2 FVKESK. The CDR3 totals 13 residues. V was cut by 4 bases and J by 6 bases, with 9 bases left in between. The CDR3 DNA is TGTGCCAGCAGCCCGCAGGGACCCGGGGAGCTGTTTTTT. Encoded protein: CASSPQGPGELFF.

The chain is built from TRBV10-3 and TRBJ2-1, with TRBD2 matching 10 bases. The CDR3 has 15 residues. The germline CDR1 and CDR2 sequences are ENHRY and SYGVKD. J gave up 6 bases and V 4 bases, and 6 bases lay outside the gene matches. The CDR3 nucleotides read TGTGCCATCAGTGCGGGAAGCGGGGGGGCCAATGAGCAGTTCTTC. It yields the protein CAISAGSGGANEQFF.

The V call is TRBV5-1, the J call TRBJ1-1; 7 nucleotides agree with TRBD1. This CDR3 is 14 amino acids long. Germline trimming cut 0 bases from V and 4 bases from J; bases unmatched to any gene: 3. CDR1 is SGHRS and CDR2 is YFSETQ in the germline V gene. The chain's CDR3 is CASSLAGGITEAFF. The DNA of the CDR3 is TGCGCCAGCAGCTTGGCAGGGGGGATCACTGAAGCTTTCTTT.

This clone has a single count. The J gene is TRBJ1-2, the V gene TRBV30; perhaps TRBD1 as D (5 bases). Trimming shortened V by 3 bases and J by 1 base, and 12 bases separated the two germline ends. The CDR3 covers 14 residues. CDR1 and CDR2 (germline): GTSNPN, SVGIG (reference sequence). CDR3 loop: CAWSPGGVNYGYTF. Here the CDR3 DNA reads TGTGCCTGGAGCCCCGGGGGGGTTAACTATGGCTACACCTTC.

The chain recombines TRBV28 with TRBJ2-7; D is undetermined. V lost 5 bases and J lost 4, with 21 bases in between. The CDR3 contains 16 residues. The germline gives CDR1 MDHEN, CDR2 SYDVKM. The CDR3 region is CASSPSASGSRYEQYF. The DNA for the CDR3 is TGTGCCAGCAGTCCATCCGCATCGGGCAGCAGATACGAGCAGTACTTC.